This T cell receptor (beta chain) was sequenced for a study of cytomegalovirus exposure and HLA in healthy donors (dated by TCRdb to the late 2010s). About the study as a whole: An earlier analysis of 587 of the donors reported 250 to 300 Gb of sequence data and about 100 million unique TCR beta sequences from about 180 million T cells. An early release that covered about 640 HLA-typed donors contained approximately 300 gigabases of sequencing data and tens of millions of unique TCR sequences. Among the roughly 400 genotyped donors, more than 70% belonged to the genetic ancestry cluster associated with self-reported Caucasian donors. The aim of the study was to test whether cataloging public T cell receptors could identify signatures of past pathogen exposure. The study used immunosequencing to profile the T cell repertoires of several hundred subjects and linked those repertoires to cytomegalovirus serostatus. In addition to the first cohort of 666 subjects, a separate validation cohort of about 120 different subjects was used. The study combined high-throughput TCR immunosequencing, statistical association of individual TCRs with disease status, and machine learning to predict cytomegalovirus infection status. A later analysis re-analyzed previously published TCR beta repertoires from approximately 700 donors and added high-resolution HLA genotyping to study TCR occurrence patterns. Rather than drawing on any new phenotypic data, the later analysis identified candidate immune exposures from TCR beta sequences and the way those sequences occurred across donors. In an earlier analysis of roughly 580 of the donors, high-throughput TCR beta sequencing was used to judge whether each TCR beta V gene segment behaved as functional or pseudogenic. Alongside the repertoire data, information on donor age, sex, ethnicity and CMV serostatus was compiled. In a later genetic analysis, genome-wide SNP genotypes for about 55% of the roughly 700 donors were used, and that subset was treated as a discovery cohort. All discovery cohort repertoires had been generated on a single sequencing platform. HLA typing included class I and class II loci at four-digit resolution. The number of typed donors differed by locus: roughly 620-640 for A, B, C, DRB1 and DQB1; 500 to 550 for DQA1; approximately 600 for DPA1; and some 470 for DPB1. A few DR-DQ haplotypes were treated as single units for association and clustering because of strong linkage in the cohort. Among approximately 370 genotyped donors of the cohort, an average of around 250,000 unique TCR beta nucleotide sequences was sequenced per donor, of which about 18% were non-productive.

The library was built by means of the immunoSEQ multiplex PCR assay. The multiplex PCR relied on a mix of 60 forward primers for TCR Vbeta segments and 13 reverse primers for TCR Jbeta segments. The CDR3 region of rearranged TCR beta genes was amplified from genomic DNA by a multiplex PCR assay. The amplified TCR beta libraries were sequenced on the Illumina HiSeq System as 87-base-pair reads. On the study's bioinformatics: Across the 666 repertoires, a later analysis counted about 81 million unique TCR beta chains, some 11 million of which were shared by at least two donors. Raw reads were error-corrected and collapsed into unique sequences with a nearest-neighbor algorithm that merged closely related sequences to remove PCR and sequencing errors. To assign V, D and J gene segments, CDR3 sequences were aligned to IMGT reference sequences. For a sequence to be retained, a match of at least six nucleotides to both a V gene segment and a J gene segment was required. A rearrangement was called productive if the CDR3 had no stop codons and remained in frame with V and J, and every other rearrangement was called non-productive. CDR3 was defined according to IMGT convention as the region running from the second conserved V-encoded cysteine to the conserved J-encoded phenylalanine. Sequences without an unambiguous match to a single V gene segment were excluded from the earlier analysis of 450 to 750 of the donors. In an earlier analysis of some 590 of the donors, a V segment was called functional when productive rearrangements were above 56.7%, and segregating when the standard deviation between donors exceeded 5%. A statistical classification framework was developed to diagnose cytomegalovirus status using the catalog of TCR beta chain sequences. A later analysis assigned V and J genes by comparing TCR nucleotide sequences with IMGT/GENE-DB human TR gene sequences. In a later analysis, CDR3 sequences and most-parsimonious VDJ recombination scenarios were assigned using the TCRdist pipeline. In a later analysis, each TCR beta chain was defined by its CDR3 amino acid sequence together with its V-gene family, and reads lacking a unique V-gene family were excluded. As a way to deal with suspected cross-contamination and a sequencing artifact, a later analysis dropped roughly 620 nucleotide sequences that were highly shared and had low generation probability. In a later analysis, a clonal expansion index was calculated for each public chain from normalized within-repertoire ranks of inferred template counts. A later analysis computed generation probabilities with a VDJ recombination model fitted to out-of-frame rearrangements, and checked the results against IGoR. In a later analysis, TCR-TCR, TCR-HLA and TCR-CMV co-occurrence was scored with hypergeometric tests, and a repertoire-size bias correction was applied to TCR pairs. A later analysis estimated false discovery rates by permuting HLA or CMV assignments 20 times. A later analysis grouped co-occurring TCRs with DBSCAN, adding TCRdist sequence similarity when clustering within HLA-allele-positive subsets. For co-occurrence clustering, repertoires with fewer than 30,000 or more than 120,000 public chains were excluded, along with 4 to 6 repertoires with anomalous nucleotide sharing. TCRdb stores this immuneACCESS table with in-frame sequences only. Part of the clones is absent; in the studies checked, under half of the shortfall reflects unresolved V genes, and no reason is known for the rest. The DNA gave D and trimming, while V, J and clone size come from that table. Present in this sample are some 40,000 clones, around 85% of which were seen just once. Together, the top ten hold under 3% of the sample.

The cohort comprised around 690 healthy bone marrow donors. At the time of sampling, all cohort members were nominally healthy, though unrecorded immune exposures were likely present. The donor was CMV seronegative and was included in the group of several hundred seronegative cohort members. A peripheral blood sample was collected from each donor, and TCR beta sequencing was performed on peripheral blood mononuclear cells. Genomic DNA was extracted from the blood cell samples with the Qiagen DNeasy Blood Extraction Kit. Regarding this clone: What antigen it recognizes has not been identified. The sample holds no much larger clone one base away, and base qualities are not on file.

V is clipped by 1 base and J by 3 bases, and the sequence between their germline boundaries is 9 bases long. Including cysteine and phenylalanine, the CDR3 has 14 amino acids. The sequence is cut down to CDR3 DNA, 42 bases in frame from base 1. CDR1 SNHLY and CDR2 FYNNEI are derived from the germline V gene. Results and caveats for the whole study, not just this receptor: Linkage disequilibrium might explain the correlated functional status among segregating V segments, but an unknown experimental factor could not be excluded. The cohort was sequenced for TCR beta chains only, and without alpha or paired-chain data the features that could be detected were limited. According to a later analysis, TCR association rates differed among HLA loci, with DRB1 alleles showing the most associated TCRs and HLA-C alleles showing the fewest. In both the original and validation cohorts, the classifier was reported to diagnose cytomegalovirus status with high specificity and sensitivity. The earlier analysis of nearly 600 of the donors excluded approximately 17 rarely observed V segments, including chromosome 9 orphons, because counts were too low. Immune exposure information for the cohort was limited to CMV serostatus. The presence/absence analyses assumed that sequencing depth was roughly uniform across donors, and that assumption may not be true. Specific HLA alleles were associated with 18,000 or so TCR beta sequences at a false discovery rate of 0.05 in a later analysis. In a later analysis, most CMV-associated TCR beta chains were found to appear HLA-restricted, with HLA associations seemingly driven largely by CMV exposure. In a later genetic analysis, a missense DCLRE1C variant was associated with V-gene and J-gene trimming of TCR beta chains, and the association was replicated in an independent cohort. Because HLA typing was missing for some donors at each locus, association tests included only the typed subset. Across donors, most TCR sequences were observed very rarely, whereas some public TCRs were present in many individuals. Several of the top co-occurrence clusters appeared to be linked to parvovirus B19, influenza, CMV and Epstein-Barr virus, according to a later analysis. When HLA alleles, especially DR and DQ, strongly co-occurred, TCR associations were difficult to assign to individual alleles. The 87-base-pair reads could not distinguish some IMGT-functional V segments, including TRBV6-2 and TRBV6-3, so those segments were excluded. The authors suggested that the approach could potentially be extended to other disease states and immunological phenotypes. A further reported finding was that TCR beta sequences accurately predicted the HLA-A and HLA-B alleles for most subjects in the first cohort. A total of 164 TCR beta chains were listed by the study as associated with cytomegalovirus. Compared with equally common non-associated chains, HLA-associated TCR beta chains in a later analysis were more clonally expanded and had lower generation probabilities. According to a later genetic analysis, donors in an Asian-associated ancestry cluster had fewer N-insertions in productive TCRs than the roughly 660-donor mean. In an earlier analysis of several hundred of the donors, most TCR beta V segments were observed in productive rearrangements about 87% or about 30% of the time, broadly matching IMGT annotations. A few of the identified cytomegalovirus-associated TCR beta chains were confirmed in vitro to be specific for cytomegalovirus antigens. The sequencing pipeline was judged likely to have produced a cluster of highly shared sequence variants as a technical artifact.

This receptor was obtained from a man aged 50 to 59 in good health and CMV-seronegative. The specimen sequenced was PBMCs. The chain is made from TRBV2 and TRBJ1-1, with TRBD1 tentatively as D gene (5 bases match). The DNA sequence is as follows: TGTGCCAGCAGTGAAGGGGGCTGGGACACTGAAGCTTTCTTT. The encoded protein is CASSEGGWDTEAFF.